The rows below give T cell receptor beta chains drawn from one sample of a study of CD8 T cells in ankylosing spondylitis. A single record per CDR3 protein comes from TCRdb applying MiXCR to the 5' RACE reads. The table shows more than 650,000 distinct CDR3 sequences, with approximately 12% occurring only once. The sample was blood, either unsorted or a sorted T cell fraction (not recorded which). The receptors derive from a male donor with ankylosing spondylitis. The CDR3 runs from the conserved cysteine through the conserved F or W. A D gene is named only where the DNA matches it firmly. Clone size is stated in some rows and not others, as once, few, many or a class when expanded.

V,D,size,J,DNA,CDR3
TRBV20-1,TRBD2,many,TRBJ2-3,TGCAGTGCTAGAGGACTAGCGGGAGCAGATACGCAGTATTTT,CSARGLAGADTQYF
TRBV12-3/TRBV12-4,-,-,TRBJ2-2,TGTGCCAGCAGTACCTCGGCGAGCTGGGCCACCGGGGAGCTGTTTTTT,CASSTSASWATGELFF
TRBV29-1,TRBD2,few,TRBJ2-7,TGCAGCGTTGCCCCAGGCGCGGGAGACGAGCAGTACTTC,CSVAPGAGDEQYF
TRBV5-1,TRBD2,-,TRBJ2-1,TGCGCCAGCAGCTTTTCGGGAGGGTCGGTTGAGCAGTTCTTC,CASSFSGGSVEQFF
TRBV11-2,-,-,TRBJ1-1,TGTGCCAGCAGCCGAAGGTCGAACACTGAAGCTTTCTTT,CASSRRSNTEAFF
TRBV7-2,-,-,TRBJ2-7,TGTGCCAGCAGCTTCTATTACGACGGCAGCTCCTACGAGCAGTACTTC,CASSFYYDGSSYEQYF
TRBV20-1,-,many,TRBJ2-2,TGCAGTGCTAGAGATCTCGAGCGGCGGAACACCGGGGAGCTGTTTTTT,CSARDLERRNTGELFF
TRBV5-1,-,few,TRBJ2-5,TGCGCCAGCAGCCTCGAAAGGGGAGAAGAGACCCAGTACTTC,CASSLERGEETQYF
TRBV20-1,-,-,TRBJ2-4,TGCAGTGCTAGAGATCAGGGAAAAGCCAAAAACATTCAGTACTTC,CSARDQGKAKNIQYF
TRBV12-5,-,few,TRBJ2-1,TGTGCTAGTGGTTTCGACAGCTTCTACAATGAGCAGTTCTTC,CASGFDSFYNEQFF
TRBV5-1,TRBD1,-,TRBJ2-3,TGCGCCAGCAGCCGGTCCCCCCCGGGACAGAGCACAGATACGCAGTATTTT,CASSRSPPGQSTDTQYF
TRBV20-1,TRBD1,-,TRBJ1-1,TGCAGTGCCACCCGAGGGGGCCTGAACACTGAAGCTTTCTTT,CSATRGGLNTEAFF
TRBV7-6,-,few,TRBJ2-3,TGTGCCAGCAGCCGCACGGGGGCAGCCAGTAGCACAGATACGCAGTATTTT,CASSRTGAASSTDTQYF
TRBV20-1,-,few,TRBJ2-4,TGCAGTGCCCTCGGGCAGGGAATGAACATTCAGTACTTC,CSALGQGMNIQYF
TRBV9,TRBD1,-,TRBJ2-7,TGTGCCAGCAGCGCCCGGGACAGGGGATACTACGAGCAGTACTTC,CASSARDRGYYEQYF
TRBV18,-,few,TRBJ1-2,TGTGCCAGCTCACCAGCCCGGGACCTTGGCTATGGCTACACCTTC,CASSPARDLGYGYTF
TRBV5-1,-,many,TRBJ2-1,TGCGCCAGCAGCTTGTTGCCCACTAGCCCAGACAATGAGCAGTTCTTC,CASSLLPTSPDNEQFF
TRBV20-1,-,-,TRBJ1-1,TGCAGTGCTGGGAGGGAAATGGACACTGAAGCTTTCTTT,CSAGREMDTEAFF
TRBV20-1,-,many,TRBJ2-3,TGCAGTGCTAGAGAACCGGGCACAGATACGCAGTATTTT,CSAREPGTDTQYF
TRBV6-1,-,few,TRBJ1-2,TGTGCCAGCAGTACCCAACGGGGTTGGTACGGCTACACCTTC,CASSTQRGWYGYTF
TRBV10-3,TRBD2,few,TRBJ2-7,TGTGCCATCAATTGGACTAGCGAAACCTACGAGCAGTACTTC,CAINWTSETYEQYF
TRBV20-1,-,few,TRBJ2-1,TGCAGTGCTAGCGCCGCCCAACCCTACAATGAGCAGTTCTTC,CSASAAQPYNEQFF
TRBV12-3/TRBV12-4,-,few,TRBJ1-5,TGTGCCAGCAGTTTGGTGGGGAGAGGTCAGCCCCAGCATTTT,CASSLVGRGQPQHF
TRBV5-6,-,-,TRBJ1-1,TGTGCCAGCAGCTTGGCCCAATCGAACACTGAAGCTTTCTTT,CASSLAQSNTEAFF
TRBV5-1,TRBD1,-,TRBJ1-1,TGCGCCAGCAGCTCGCAGGGACAGGACACTGAAGCTTTCTTT,CASSSQGQDTEAFF
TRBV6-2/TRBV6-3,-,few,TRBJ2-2,TGTGCCAGTCTAAACCCCGGAGGGAGCGGAACCGGGGAGCTGTTTTTT,CASLNPGGSGTGELFF
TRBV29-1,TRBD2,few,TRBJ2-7,TGCAGCGTTGGAGACTCAGCGGGAGCTAAAGAGCAGTACTTC,CSVGDSAGAKEQYF
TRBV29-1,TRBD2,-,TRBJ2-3,TGCAGCGTCGGGACTACCCCTAGCACAGATACGCAGTATTTT,CSVGTTPSTDTQYF
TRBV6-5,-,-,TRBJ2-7,TGTGCCAGCAGTTACTTCGCAGGGGCCTACGAGCAGTACTTC,CASSYFAGAYEQYF
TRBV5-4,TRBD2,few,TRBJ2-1,TGTGCCAGCAGCTTTGCGGGAGGGCCAGGTTACAATGAGCAGTTCTTC,CASSFAGGPGYNEQFF
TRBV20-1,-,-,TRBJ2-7,TGCAGTGTCAGTAAGGGGGTTAAGTACTTC,CSVSKGVKYF
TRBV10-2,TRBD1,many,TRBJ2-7,TGCGCCAGCAGAAGGGGACAGGGCTCCTACGAGCAGTACTTC,CASRRGQGSYEQYF
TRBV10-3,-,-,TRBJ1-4,TGTGCCATCAGTGAAAGGGGGACGGTCGAAAAACTGTTTTTT,CAISERGTVEKLFF
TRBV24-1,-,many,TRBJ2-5,TGTGCCACCCGACAGGACGAAGAGACCCAGTACTTC,CATRQDEETQYF
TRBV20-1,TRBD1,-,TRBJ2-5,TGCAGTGCTAGTGAGGGGGCGCGGCAAGAGACCCAGTACTTC,CSASEGARQETQYF
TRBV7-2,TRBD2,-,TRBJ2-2,TGTGCCAGCAGCCCCGACCTAGCGGGAGTAAGAACCGGGGAGCTGTTTTTT,CASSPDLAGVRTGELFF
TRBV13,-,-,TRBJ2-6,TGTGCCAGCAGCGCGACAGGTTCTGGGGCCAACGTCCTGACTTTC,CASSATGSGANVLTF
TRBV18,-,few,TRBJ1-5,TGTGCCAGCTCTTCACGGGAGGGCAGAACGACCCAGCATTTT,CASSSREGRTTQHF
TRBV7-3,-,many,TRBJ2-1,TGTGCCAGCAGCTTATCCCTAGTTTCATACAATGAGCAGTTCTTC,CASSLSLVSYNEQFF
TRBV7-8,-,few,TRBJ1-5,TGTGCCAGCAGCACCCGGGCCCCTAATCAGCCCCAGCATTTT,CASSTRAPNQPQHF
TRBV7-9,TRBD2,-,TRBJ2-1,TGTGCCGGGGGGGGTTACAATGAGCAGTTCTTC,CAGGGYNEQFF
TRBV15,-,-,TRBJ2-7,TGTGCCACCAGCAGAGAGATTGGGGGGTCCTACGAGCAGTACTTC,CATSREIGGSYEQYF
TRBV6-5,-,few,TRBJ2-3,TGTGCCAGCAGTTACACGGTCTTGACAAATACGCAGTATTTT,CASSYTVLTNTQYF
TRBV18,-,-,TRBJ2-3,TGTGCCAGCTCACCCCCAACTAGCCGTAGCACAGATACGCAGTATTTT,CASSPPTSRSTDTQYF
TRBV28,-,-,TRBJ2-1,TGTGCCAGCAAAAGGGTCTGGAAGCGGGCCGACAATGAGCAGTTCTTC,CASKRVWKRADNEQFF
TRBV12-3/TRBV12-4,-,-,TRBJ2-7,TGTGCCAGCAGTTTAGCTGGGGGCGCTATCTACGAGCAGTACTTC,CASSLAGGAIYEQYF
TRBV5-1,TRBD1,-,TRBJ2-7,TGCGCCAGCAGCCGAGCCAGACAGGGAGACTCCTACGAGCAGTACTTC,CASSRARQGDSYEQYF
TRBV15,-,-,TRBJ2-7,TGTGCCACCAGCAGAGATCCCCTCTCTAACTCCTACGAGCAGTACTTC,CATSRDPLSNSYEQYF
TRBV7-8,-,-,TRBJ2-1,TGTGCCAGCAGTCCACTCAGTACTGAGCAGTTCTTC,CASSPLSTEQFF
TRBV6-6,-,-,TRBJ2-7,TGTGCCAGCAGGACTGGTGGGAGGGAGCAGTACTTC,CASRTGGREQYF
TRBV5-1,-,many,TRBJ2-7,TGCGCCAGCAGCCGGGATTCCGGCTACGAGCAGTACTTC,CASSRDSGYEQYF
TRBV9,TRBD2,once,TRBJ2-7,TGTGCCAGCAGCGTAGCACTAGCGGGTCACGAGCAGTACTTC,CASSVALAGHEQYF
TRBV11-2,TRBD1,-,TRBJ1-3,TGTGCCAGCAGCACCAATCGCGTCGGGACAGGTCGGACAACTGGAAACACCATATATTTT,CASSTNRVGTGRTTGNTIYF
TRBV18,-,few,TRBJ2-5,TGTGCCAGCTCCGACGGTCAGACCCAGTACTTC,CASSDGQTQYF
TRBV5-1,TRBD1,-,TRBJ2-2,TGCGCCAGTGCAGGGGGCCCGAACACCGGGGAGCTGTTTTTT,CASAGGPNTGELFF
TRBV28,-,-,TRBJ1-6,TGTGCCAGCAGTTTAAACACGTCACCCCTCCACTTT,CASSLNTSPLHF
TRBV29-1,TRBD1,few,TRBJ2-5,TGCAGCGTCCCGGACAGGGTGGGGACCCAGTACTTC,CSVPDRVGTQYF
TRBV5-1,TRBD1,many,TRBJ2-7,TGCGCCAGCAGCTTGGTCGGGACAGGGGACAACGAGCAGTACTTC,CASSLVGTGDNEQYF
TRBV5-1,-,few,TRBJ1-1,TGCGCCAGCAGCTTGATGCCGTACACCCTAACTGAAGCTTTCTTT,CASSLMPYTLTEAFF